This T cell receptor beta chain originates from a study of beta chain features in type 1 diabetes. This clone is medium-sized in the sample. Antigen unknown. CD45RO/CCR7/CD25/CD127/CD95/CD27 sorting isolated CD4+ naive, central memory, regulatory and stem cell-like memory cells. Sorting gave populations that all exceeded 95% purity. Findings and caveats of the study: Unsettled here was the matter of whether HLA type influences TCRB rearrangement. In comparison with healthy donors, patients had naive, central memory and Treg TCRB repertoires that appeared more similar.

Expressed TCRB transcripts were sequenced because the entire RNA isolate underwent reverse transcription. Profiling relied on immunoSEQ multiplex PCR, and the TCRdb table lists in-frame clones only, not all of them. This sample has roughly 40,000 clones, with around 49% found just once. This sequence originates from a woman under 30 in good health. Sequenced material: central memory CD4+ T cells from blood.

The chain's CDR3 is CASSSGGSGRAYNEQFF. The DNA for the CDR3 is TGTGCCAGCAGCTCCGGGGGGAGCGGGAGGGCCTACAATGAGCAGTTCTTC. This chain connects TRBV7-9 to TRBJ2-1, with 10 bases matching TRBD2. The V gene's germline CDR1 is SEHNR and CDR2 FQNEAQ (reference sequence). The CDR3 covers 17 residues. J was trimmed by 2 bases and V by 4 bases; bases with no gene match: 8.